The 13 T cell receptor beta chains listed next were all sequenced from one sample in a study of T cell responses to AZD1222 COVID-19 vaccine. Sequencing used immunoSEQ multiplex PCR; TCRdb keeps in-frame clones, though not all of them. In the table there are about 150,000 clones, more than 85% of which are singletons. Material: peripheral blood, obtained 28 days after the second AZD1222 dose. Receptors were obtained from an adult who received the AZD1222 COVID-19 vaccine.

The rearrangement links TRBV7-9 to TRBJ1-6, with D perhaps matching TRBD1 (5 bases). The length of the CDR3 is 19 residues. Germline V gene lookup returns CDR1 SEHNR and CDR2 FQNEAQ (reference sequence). V gave up 5 bases and J gave up 0 bases, with 20 bases separating them. The CDR3 reads CASSGKPGLFSSYNSPLHF. CDR3 coding DNA: TGTGCCAGCAGCGGAAAACCGGGACTTTTTTCCTCCTATAATTCACCCCTCCACTTT.

The rearrangement links TRBV19 to TRBJ1-1, with 9 bases matching TRBD1. The CDR3 has 13 amino acids. CDR1 LNHDA and CDR2 SQIVND come from the germline V gene (reference sequence). With V trimmed by 5 bases and J by 6 bases, 4 bases remained unmatched. The CDR3 region has the DNA TGTGCCAGTAGTCTACAGGGGGCATCTGAAGCTTTCTTT. Protein product: CASSLQGASEAFF.

V is TRBV7-2 and J is TRBJ1-2; TRBD1 aligns across 11 bases. Trimming cost V 4 bases and J 7 bases; bases outside gene matches: 8. The CDR3 is 15 amino acids. Germline loops: CDR1 SGHTA, CDR2 FQGNSA. The DNA for the CDR3 is TGTGCCAGCAGCTCGCGTACCGGGACAGGGGGTGGCTACACCTTC. This encodes CASSSRTGTGGGYTF.

The chain is built from TRBV12-3 or TRBV12-4 and TRBJ1-1; D is uncertain. The CDR3 length is 12 residues. V shed 4 bases and J shed 7 bases, with 10 bases lying between them. The CDR3 protein is CASSYPAGEAFF. The CDR3 DNA sequence: TGTGCCAGCAGTTATCCAGCAGGTGAAGCTTTCTTT.

Here the CDR3 reads CASSGLWGSRSYEQYF. CDR3 in DNA: TGTGCCAGCAGTGGGCTCTGGGGGAGCCGCTCCTACGAGCAGTACTTC. The rearrangement joins TRBV25-1 to TRBJ2-7; TRBD1 or TRBD2 may be the D gene (5 bases each). The germline V gene encodes CDR1 MGHDK and CDR2 SYGVNS. V lost 4 bases and J 0 bases, leaving 16 bases between the germline ends. CDR3 size: 16 residues.

The rearrangement uses TRBV5-5 and TRBJ2-7, with unresolved D. The CDR3 sequence is 12 residues long. Trimming shortened V by 2 bases and J by 5 bases, and 8 bases separated the two germline ends. Germline CDR1 SGHKS, CDR2 YYEKEE (reference sequence). CDR3: CASSLSLHEQYF. The CDR3 bases are TGTGCCAGCAGCTTAAGTCTCCACGAGCAGTACTTC.

V gene TRBV27 combines with J gene TRBJ2-1; TRBD2 agrees at 9 bases. This CDR3 spans 15 amino acids. The germline V gene has CDR1 MNHEY and CDR2 SMNVEV (reference sequence). The V and J ends lost 6 bases and 9 bases, in that order; junction bases with no gene match: 12. This CDR3 is CASSPLAGAVSEQFF. For the CDR3, the DNA is TGTGCCAGCAGCCCCTTAGCGGGAGCCGTGAGTGAGCAGTTCTTC.

V usage is TRBV5-1 and J usage is TRBJ1-4; 9 bases agree with TRBD1. Germline lookup yields CDR1 SGHRS and CDR2 YFSETQ. The CDR3 consists of 14 residues. J was trimmed by 8 bases and V by 2 bases; bases with no gene match: 4. The CDR3 coding sequence is TGCGCCAGCAGCTTTGACAGGGGGAACGAAAAACTGTTTTTT. It yields the protein CASSFDRGNEKLFF. Combining the CDR3 with reference TRBV5-1 and TRBJ1-4 gives the whole variable domain KAGVTQTPRYLIKTRGQQVTLSCSPISGHRSVSWYQQTPGQGLQFLFEYFSETQRNKGNFPGRFSGRQFSNSRSEMNVSTLELGDSALYLCASSFDRGNEKLFFGSGTQLSVL.

V gene TRBV30 combines with J gene TRBJ2-3; 9 bases align to TRBD2. CDR1 and CDR2 (germline): GTSNPN, SVGIG (reference sequence). The length of the CDR3 is 15 residues. After removal of 1 base from V and 2 bases from J, the junction contained 4 bases not matched to a gene. CDR3 protein: CAWSGLAEPTDTQYF. DNA of the CDR3: TGTGCCTGGAGTGGACTAGCGGAACCCACAGATACGCAGTATTTT. Full variable domain (rest looked up from reference TRBV30 and TRBJ2-3): SQTIHQWPATLVQPVGSPLSLECTVEGTSNPNLYWYRQAAGRGLQLLFYSVGIGQISSEVPQNLSASRPQDRQFILSSKKLLLSDSGFYLCAWSGLAEPTDTQYFGPGTRLTVL.

The V gene is TRBV10-3, the J gene TRBJ2-7; weak D call: TRBD2 (8 bases). The germline V gene encodes CDR1 ENHRY and CDR2 SYGVKD. The CDR3 has 16 amino acids. V was trimmed by 2 bases and J by 6 bases, leaving 20 bases between them. In DNA form, the CDR3 reads TGTGCCATCAGTGAGCCCCAAGGGGGCGGGAGGAGCGAGCAGTACTTC. Protein sequence: CAISEPQGGGRSEQYF.

The chain recombines TRBV9 with TRBJ2-6; D is undetermined. The CDR3 runs 15 residues. Trimming shortened V by 4 bases and J by 3 bases, and 11 bases separated the two germline ends. Germline V CDR1 and CDR2: SGDLS, YYNGEE. The CDR3 is CASSPENGGANVLTF. CDR3 nucleotide sequence: TGTGCCAGCAGCCCTGAGAACGGTGGGGCCAACGTCCTGACTTTC.

The rearrangement joins TRBV7-6 to TRBJ2-7; 8 nucleotides line up with TRBD1. Trimming at V came to 5 bases and at J to 3 bases, leaving 9 bases not matched to a gene. This CDR3 is built from 15 residues. Germline CDR1 and CDR2: SGHVS and FNYEAQ. The CDR3 bases are TGTGCCAGCAGCGCAAGGACAGGGATGGTCTACGAGCAGTACTTC. Its translation: CASSARTGMVYEQYF.

The chain carries TRBV6-5 and TRBJ1-5; D not resolved. CDR3 length: 13 residues. The germline V gene has CDR1 MNHEY and CDR2 SVGAGI. Trimming shortened V by 0 bases and J by 6 bases, and 6 bases separated the two germline ends. Written as DNA, the CDR3 is TGTGCCAGCAGTTACTCTAGGATTCAGCCCCAGCATTTT. This translates into CASSYSRIQPQHF.